This T cell receptor (beta chain) was obtained from a study of OX40 agonist ivuxolimab in advanced cancers. Sequenced by immunoSEQ multiplex PCR; TCRdb stores in-frame clones only, minus some. The sample contains roughly 80,000 clones, approximately 86% of which appear only once. Deletions cut 5 bases from V and 7 bases from J, with 6 bases between. CDR3 length equals 12 residues. Germline loops: CDR1 LNHDA, CDR2 SQIVND (reference sequence). The rearrangement joins TRBV19 to TRBJ1-6; D gene unclear. Here the sequenced sample was CD4+ or CD8+ T cells sorted from blood, taken in a trial of the OX40 agonist ivuxolimab. The sequence derives from an adult with an advanced solid tumor such as melanoma, head and neck, liver or kidney cancer. The CDR3 DNA reads as TGTGCCAGTAGTCTTCGAAATTCACCCCTCCACTTT. Residues: CASSLRNSPLHF.